This TCR beta chain was found in a study of radiotherapy plus CTLA-4 blockade in lung cancer. Whole-study context: Objective response was observed in roughly 20% of patients, and disease control in 30% to 40%.

Study findings and constraints: Among blood TCR repertoires after radiotherapy plus ipilimumab, tumor-derived clones expanded. Early clone dynamics of blood T cells, plus interferon-beta, reportedly predicted response best.

A note on this clone: Its antigen is unidentified. One end of the junction varies from germline; a read error may be responsible.

Germline CDR1 and CDR2: ENHRY and SYGVKD. The CDR3 loop spans 11 amino acids. Assay: immunoSEQ multiplex PCR; the TCRdb copy retains only in-frame clones and omits some. The table has 95,000 to 150,000 clones, about 87% seen once. Focal radiation was given together with CTLA-4 blockade (ipilimumab) to patients with chemo-refractory metastatic non-small-cell lung cancer. The sequenced sample was peripheral blood, obtained from a patient treated with radiotherapy plus ipilimumab. The chain uses TRBV10-3 and TRBJ2-1; D is tentatively TRBD1 or TRBD2 (6 bases each). This clonotype originated in a human donor with non-small cell lung cancer that progressed on radiotherapy plus ipilimumab. CDR3 bases: TGTGCCATCCAAAGGGGGGATGAGCGGTTCTTC. It translates to CAIQRGDERFF.